This passage covers 14 T cell receptor beta chains from one sample sequenced in a study of T cell repertoires in cytomegalovirus infection. One entry per CDR3 protein, called by TCRdb with MiXCR from the reads. The sample consists of 450,000 to 600,000 distinct CDR3 sequences, roughly 10% of them appearing once. Sample: PBMCs. These receptors came from a human donor in good health (CMV status not recorded). Some clones in this sample may be carry-over from other donors' samples.

Many counts were recorded for this clonotype. The chain carries TRBV5-4 and TRBJ2-5, with 7 bases that match TRBD1. V gave up 2 bases and J gave up 5 bases; unmatched junction bases: 6. The CDR3 length is 14 residues. Germline CDR1 reads SGHNT; CDR2 reads YYREEE (reference sequence). CDR3 bases: TGTGCCAGCAGCTTAGAGGGGGCAAGGGAGACCCAGTACTTC. Its translation: CASSLEGARETQYF.

The chain links TRBV4-2 to TRBJ1-5, with 8 bases aligning to TRBD1. Germline trimming cut 0 bases from V and 6 bases from J; bases unmatched to any gene: 4. There are 15 residues in the CDR3. Germline-derived CDR1 and CDR2 are LGHNA and YNFKEQ. The DNA for the CDR3 is TGTGCCAGCAGCCAAGACGGACAGGGAGGTCAGCCCCAGCATTTT. As protein: CASSQDGQGGQPQHF.

This clonotype turned up a few times. The chain couples TRBV20-1 to TRBJ2-1; 8 nucleotides match TRBD2. Per germline, CDR1 DFQATT and CDR2 SNEGSKA (reference sequence). V lost 6 bases to trimming and J lost 4 bases; unmatched junction nucleotides: 14. The CDR3 extends over 16 amino acids. Written as DNA, the CDR3 is TGCAGTGCCCTGAGCTTCACACCGGGGGGGTACAATGAGCAGTTCTTC. As protein: CSALSFTPGGYNEQFF.

This clonotype has at least ten counts. This rearrangement joins TRBV28 to TRBJ2-3; no clear D gene. Germline CDR1 and CDR2: MDHEN and SYDVKM. Trimming removed 8 bases at V and 0 bases at J, with 18 bases between. CDR3 length equals 16 residues. CDR3 sequence: CASHYNSPRSTDTQYF. The CDR3 DNA follows: TGTGCCAGCCACTATAACTCTCCGCGAAGCACAGATACGCAGTATTTT.

V gene TRBV5-1 combines with J gene TRBJ2-3; D may match TRBD1 or TRBD2 (5 bases each). V gave up 0 bases and J gave up 0 bases, with 17 bases separating them. The CDR3 spans 18 residues. The germline V gene encodes CDR1 SGHRS and CDR2 YFSETQ. The CDR3 coding sequence is TGCGCCAGCAGCTTGGTGGGGGTAGGGCGGAGAAGCACAGATACGCAGTATTTT. This encodes CASSLVGVGRRSTDTQYF.

This clonotype was found many times. The gene calls are TRBV6-5 and TRBJ1-2; TRBD1 might be the D (6 bases). V was pared by 2 bases and J by 2 bases, with 12 bases between. The CDR3 consists of 15 residues. Germline loops: CDR1 MNHEY, CDR2 SVGAGI. The CDR3 protein is CASSYAGATNYGYTF. The CDR3 DNA follows: TGTGCCAGCAGTTACGCGGGGGCCACAAACTATGGCTACACCTTC.

As concerns this clonotype: With a much larger clone just one base away, this may be a read error. The CDR3 spells CASSLGPPGHGNSPLHF. DNA for the CDR3: TGTGCCAGCAGCTTGGGACCTCCCGGGCATGGGAATTCACCCCTCCACTTT. The chain combines TRBV5-6 with TRBJ1-6; D gene uncertain. Germline CDR1 and CDR2: SGHDT and YYEEEE. CDR3 size: 17 residues. Trimming stripped 0 bases from V and 7 bases from J, with 17 bases between.

This clonotype was seen at least ten times. The chain recombines TRBV6-1 with TRBJ2-1; TRBD2 might be the D (6 bases). The CDR3 contains 14 residues. Germline V gene sequence: CDR1 MNHNS, CDR2 SASEGT. The germline V and J ends were trimmed by 7 bases and 3 bases, with 13 bases remaining between them. The DNA for the CDR3 is TGTGCCAGCACCCTCCCGGGGGACTACAATGAGCAGTTCTTC. Translated, it gives CASTLPGDYNEQFF.

This clonotype was seen only a few times. The chain joins TRBV20-1 to TRBJ1-1; D is possibly TRBD1 (6 bases). Germline V gene lookup returns CDR1 DFQATT and CDR2 SNEGSKA (reference sequence). The CDR3 extends over 17 amino acids. The V end was cut by 2 bases, the J end by 0 bases, with 19 bases between. The CDR3 region has the DNA TGCAGTGCTAGACAGGTTGGGGGGCCCGGAATGAACACTGAAGCTTTCTTT. The encoded protein is CSARQVGGPGMNTEAFF.

This clonotype was seen a few times. The rearrangement links TRBV28 to TRBJ2-4; D perhaps matches TRBD1 (5 bases). Looked up from germline, CDR1 is MDHEN and CDR2 is SYDVKM. Trimming cost V 6 bases and J 3 bases, with 9 bases left between them. The CDR3 extends over 13 amino acids. The CDR3 here is CASRAGFKNIQYF. CDR3 DNA sequence: TGTGCCAGCAGAGCAGGGTTCAAAAACATTCAGTACTTC. The variable domain in full, completed from reference TRBV28 and TRBJ2-4, reads DVKVTQSSRYLVKRTGEKVFLECVQDMDHENMFWYRQDPGLGLRLIYFSYDVKMKEKGDIPEGYSVSREKKERFSLILESASTNQTSMYLCASRAGFKNIQYFGAGTRLSVL.

At least ten counts were recorded for this clonotype. The rearrangement uses TRBV12-3 or TRBV12-4 and TRBJ1-5; 11 nucleotides line up with TRBD1. This CDR3 spans 16 amino acids. V lost 6 bases to trimming and J lost 1 base; unmatched junction nucleotides: 5. CDR3 residues: CASRFGQGASNQPQHF. The CDR3 bases are TGTGCCAGCAGATTTGGACAGGGGGCGAGCAATCAGCCCCAGCATTTT.

The genes are TRBV3-1 and TRBJ1-1; possible D gene TRBD1, 5 bases. Per germline, CDR1 LGHDT and CDR2 YNNKEL (reference sequence). V shed 5 bases and J shed 7 bases, with 11 bases lying between them. This CDR3 contains 12 residues. CDR3 bases: TGTGCCAGCAGCGGGGGGATGCGTGAAGCTTTCTTT. Amino acid sequence: CASSGGMREAFF.

This rearrangement joins TRBV27 to TRBJ2-7; 9 bases agree with TRBD1. Germline-derived CDR1 and CDR2 are MNHEY and SMNVEV (reference sequence). V lost 1 base and J lost 2; bases outside the gene matches: 3. The CDR3 consists of 15 residues. Here the CDR3 reads CASSLWGQGAYEQYF. CDR3 coding DNA: TGTGCCAGCAGTTTATGGGGACAGGGCGCCTACGAGCAGTACTTC.

V usage is TRBV20-1 and J usage is TRBJ2-3, with D perhaps matching TRBD2 (6 bases). CDR1 DFQATT and CDR2 SNEGSKA come from the germline V gene (reference sequence). This CDR3 spans 14 amino acids. V was pared by 7 bases and J by 5 bases, with 19 bases between. CDR3 region: CSGRGGITGDTQYF. The DNA of the CDR3 is TGCAGTGGACGAGGCGGGATTACAGGAGATACGCAGTATTTT.